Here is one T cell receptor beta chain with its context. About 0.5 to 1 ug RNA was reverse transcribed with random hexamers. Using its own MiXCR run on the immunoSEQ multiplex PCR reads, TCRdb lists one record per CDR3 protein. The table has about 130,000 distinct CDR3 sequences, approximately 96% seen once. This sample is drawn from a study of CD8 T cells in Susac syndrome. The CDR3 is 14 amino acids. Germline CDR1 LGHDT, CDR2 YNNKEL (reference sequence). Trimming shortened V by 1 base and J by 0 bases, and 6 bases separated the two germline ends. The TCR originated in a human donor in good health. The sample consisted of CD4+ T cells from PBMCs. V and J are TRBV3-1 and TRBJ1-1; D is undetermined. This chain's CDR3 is CASSQAGMNTEAFF. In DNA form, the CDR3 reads TGTGCCAGCAGCCAAGCGGGGATGAACACTGAAGCTTTCTTT.